What follows are 27 T cell receptor beta chains derived from one specimen sequenced in a study of blood T cell repertoires in COVID-19. The table came from immunoSEQ multiplex PCR; TCRdb's copy has only in-frame clones and leaves some out. The table shows about 480,000 clones, with roughly 88% occurring only once. Sequencing was performed on peripheral blood. These receptors all come from a woman in her 50s with COVID-19, enrolled during active disease.

V and J are TRBV6-5 and TRBJ2-7; TRBD1 agrees at 7 bases. V trimming: 5 bases; J trimming: 5 bases; junction bases outside the gene matches: 6. The CDR3 sequence is 13 residues long. CDR1 and CDR2 from the germline V gene are MNHEY and SVGAGI. As DNA, the CDR3 is TGTGCCAGCAGTCCATCCACAGGGGACGAGCAGTACTTC. Its translation is CASSPSTGDEQYF.

This chain joins TRBV2 and TRBJ1-5; 7 nucleotides line up with TRBD1. This CDR3 has 16 residues. Germline-derived CDR1 and CDR2 are SNHLY and FYNNEI. V was clipped by 5 bases and J by 8 bases; unmatched bases: 15. DNA for the CDR3: TGTGCCAGCAGTCCAACCTGGACAGGTGGGGTAGAGCCCCAGCATTTT. Its translation is CASSPTWTGGVEPQHF.

V and J are TRBV10-1 and TRBJ2-2, with TRBD1 identical over 7 bases. The CDR3 length is 13 residues. Germline CDR1 reads WNHNN; CDR2 reads SYGVQD (reference sequence). V gave up 5 bases and J gave up 4 bases; unmatched junction bases: 1. The CDR3 DNA sequence: TGCGCCAGCAGTTACAGGGGCACCGGGGAGCTGTTTTTT. Its translation is CASSYRGTGELFF.

The rearrangement links TRBV2 to TRBJ1-1; D uncertain. The length of the CDR3 is 13 residues. Per germline, CDR1 SNHLY and CDR2 FYNNEI. The V and J ends lost 8 bases and 8 bases respectively, with 18 bases between them. CDR3: CASGSGSTGEAFF. Written as DNA, the CDR3 is TGTGCCAGCGGTTCTGGCTCCACGGGGGAAGCTTTCTTT. The full variable domain, rest sourced from reference TRBV2 and TRBJ1-1, is EPEVTQTPSHQVTQMGQEVILRCVPISNHLYFYWYRQILGQKVEFLVSFYNNEISEKSEIFDDQFSVERPDGSNFTLKIRSTKLEDSAMYFCASGSGSTGEAFFGQGTRLTVV.

V and J are TRBV5-6 and TRBJ1-1, with D maybe TRBD1 (6 bases). Germline V gene lookup returns CDR1 SGHDT and CDR2 YYEEEE. The V gene lost 4 bases and the J gene lost 4 bases, with 17 bases spanning the gap. The CDR3 sequence is 15 residues long. CDR3 loop: CASSLLGGAITEAFF. The CDR3 DNA reads as TGTGCCAGCAGCCTTTTAGGGGGGGCTATCACTGAAGCTTTCTTT.

The sample holds one count of this clone. The V gene is TRBV19, the J gene TRBJ2-6; D unresolved. This CDR3 has 16 residues. Germline assignment: CDR1 LNHDA and CDR2 SQIVND (reference sequence). V lost 6 bases and J 0 bases, leaving 12 bases between the germline ends. CDR3 region: CASSPEVISGANVLTF. The CDR3 DNA is TGTGCCAGTAGCCCCGAGGTGATCTCTGGGGCCAACGTCCTGACTTTC.

The chain has TRBV6-2 or TRBV6-3 and TRBJ1-5; tentatively, D is TRBD1 (6 bases). This CDR3 region has 14 residues. Looked up from germline, CDR1 is MNHEY and CDR2 is SVGEGT. Trimming took 0 bases from V and 9 from J, leaving 12 bases between them. The CDR3, as DNA: TGTGCCAGCAGTTACTCTGGACAGCCCGGGCCCCAGCATTTT. Protein product: CASSYSGQPGPQHF.

This clone has only one observation. The rearrangement joins TRBV23-1 to TRBJ1-6; D unclear. TRBV23-1 is classed as an ORF, of uncertain function. Trimming removed 0 bases from V and 0 bases from J, with 9 bases in between. The CDR3 covers 17 residues. CDR3 protein: CASSQSWSSSYNSPLHF. Here the CDR3 DNA reads TGCGCCAGCAGTCAATCGTGGTCGAGCTCCTATAATTCACCCCTCCACTTT.

The chain combines TRBV9 with TRBJ1-1; D unresolved. Germline V gene data show CDR1 as SGDLS and CDR2 as YYNGEE. V lost 4 bases to trimming and J lost 7 bases, with 14 bases between them. There are 13 residues in the CDR3. CDR3 sequence (DNA): TGTGCCAGCAGCCCTCGACTAACAGATGAAGCTTTCTTT. Protein product: CASSPRLTDEAFF.

This rearrangement joins TRBV10-3 to TRBJ1-2; D is possibly TRBD1 (6 bases). CDR3 length equals 16 residues. The ends were cut back, 0 bases at V and 1 base at J, with 12 bases in the middle. Germline CDR1 and CDR2: ENHRY and SYGVKD. CDR3 sequence (DNA): TGTGCCATCAGTGAGTCGGGGGCAGGGATTAACTATGGCTACACCTTC. Its protein product is CAISESGAGINYGYTF.

In this sample, this clone turned up a few times. J is TRBJ2-1 and V is TRBV28; 9 bases are shared with TRBD1. The V segment lost 3 bases and the J segment 6 bases; nucleotides outside the gene matches: 6. The CDR3 loop spans 15 amino acids. The germline CDR1 and CDR2 sequences are MDHEN and SYDVKM. The CDR3 reads CASSFTGGAGNEQFF. In DNA form, the CDR3 reads TGTGCCAGCAGTTTTACAGGGGGCGCCGGCAATGAGCAGTTCTTC.

This clone was seen more than once but under ten times. The V call is TRBV6-5, the J call TRBJ1-6; D not certain. CDR1 is MNHEY and CDR2 is SVGAGI in the germline V gene. This CDR3 comprises 15 residues. Trimming removed 2 bases at V and 14 bases at J, with 19 bases between. The CDR3 coding sequence is TGTGCCAGCAGTTACCAACCTGAATACCTAGTGGCCCTCCACTTT. It encodes CASSYQPEYLVALHF.

This sequence joins TRBV28 and TRBJ2-7, with TRBD2 matching over 9 bases. The trim removed 4 bases at V and 6 bases at J, leaving 10 bases unmatched. The CDR3 is 15 residues long. Germline CDR1 MDHEN, CDR2 SYDVKM. The CDR3 DNA sequence: TGTGCCAGCAGTTCGGGGCAAGCGGGGGGTCCCGAGCAGTACTTC. It codes for CASSSGQAGGPEQYF.

This clone was detected only once. The V gene is TRBV21-1, the J gene TRBJ2-1; TRBD1 was called by the table and not checked on the DNA. TRBV21-1 is shown as a pseudogene. This CDR3 is built from 14 residues. CDR3 DNA: TGTGCCAGCAGCAATTACCGGGACAGCAATGAGCAGTTCTTC. Its translation is CASSNYRDSNEQFF.

This clone was detected once. The rearrangement uses TRBV2 and TRBJ2-2; maybe TRBD2 (6 bases). Trimming removed 6 bases at V and 4 bases at J, with 6 bases between. This CDR3 has 12 residues. Per the germline V gene, CDR1 is SNHLY and CDR2 is FYNNEI. The CDR3, as DNA: TGTGCCAGCAGGGAGGGCACCGGGGAGCTGTTTTTT. It codes for CASREGTGELFF.

The CDR3 DNA sequence: TGCAGCGTGACAGATTCAAAAGAGACCCAGTACTTC. It specifies CSVTDSKETQYF. The chain combines TRBV29-1 with TRBJ2-5; TRBD1 might be the D (5 bases). V lost 6 bases to trimming and J lost 3 bases, with 11 bases between them. Germline CDR1 is SQVTM and CDR2 is ANQGSEA. This CDR3 is built from 12 residues.

The V call is TRBV7-8, the J call TRBJ1-1; 8 bases align to TRBD1. With V trimmed by 4 bases and J by 4 bases, 8 bases remained unmatched. Germline CDR1 and CDR2: SGHVS and FQNEAQ. This CDR3 spans 15 amino acids. The CDR3 coding sequence is TGTGCCAGCAGCTCCCAGACAGGGGCGGTCACTGAAGCTTTCTTT. It is translated as CASSSQTGAVTEAFF.

The chain uses TRBV25-1 and TRBJ1-1, with 9 bases lining up with TRBD1. Germline lookup yields CDR1 MGHDK and CDR2 SYGVNS. The CDR3 loop spans 15 amino acids. J gave up 4 bases and V 6 bases, and 9 bases lay outside the gene matches. The CDR3 loop reads CASRVRGQGSTEAFF. The CDR3 DNA follows: TGTGCCAGCAGAGTGCGGGGACAGGGAAGCACTGAAGCTTTCTTT.

DNA of the CDR3: TGTGCCAGCTCACCCGGGACAGGGAACACTGAAGCTTTCTTT. Protein: CASSPGTGNTEAFF. The chain combines TRBV18 with TRBJ1-1; 8 bases map to TRBD1. The CDR3 spans 14 residues. Trimming cost V 3 bases and J 1 base; bases outside gene matches: 1. Germline V gene lookup returns CDR1 KGHSH and CDR2 LQKENI.

The V and J genes are TRBV30 and TRBJ1-4; 7 bases are shared with TRBD1. CDR3 length: 13 amino acids. Trimming at V came to 5 bases and at J to 7 bases, leaving 7 bases not matched to a gene. Germline CDR1 is GTSNPN and CDR2 is SVGIG (reference sequence). CDR3 DNA: TGTGCCTGGTCAGGAGGGGGCTTTGAAAAACTGTTTTTT. Its protein product is CAWSGGGFEKLFF.

This chain uses TRBV19 with TRBJ1-5, with unresolved D. The CDR3 sequence is 14 residues long. V was cut by 4 bases and J by 5 bases, with 12 bases left in between. Per germline, CDR1 LNHDA and CDR2 SQIVND (reference sequence). The CDR3: CASSTNRGDQPQHF. The CDR3 DNA is TGTGCCAGTAGTACGAACCGGGGAGATCAGCCCCAGCATTTT.

V usage is TRBV4-2 and J usage is TRBJ2-1; the match to TRBD2 covers 7 bases. Germline loops: CDR1 LGHNA, CDR2 YNFKEQ. The CDR3 is made up of 14 amino acids. After removal of 3 bases from V and 8 bases from J, the junction contained 7 bases not matched to a gene. The CDR3 sequence is CASSHGGSSDEQFF. The CDR3 DNA is TGTGCCAGCAGCCACGGGGGGTCTTCGGATGAGCAGTTCTTC.

The sample holds many counts of this clone. J is TRBJ1-2 and V is TRBV7-2; maybe TRBD1 (5 bases). The germline gives CDR1 SGHTA, CDR2 FQGNSA. Between the trimmed V and J ends, which lost 7 bases and 5 bases, there was a span of 14 bases. The CDR3 has 13 residues. This CDR3 reads CASTIGVSYGYTF. CDR3 in DNA: TGTGCCAGCACAATAGGGGTGTCGTATGGCTACACCTTC.

The rearrangement links TRBV2 to TRBJ1-2; a weak D match, TRBD1 (5 bases). Germline V gives CDR1 SNHLY, CDR2 FYNNEI. CDR3 length: 14 amino acids. Trimming removed 4 bases from V and 3 bases from J, with 12 bases in between. CDR3 protein: CASSGGGRDYGYTF. CDR3 sequence (DNA): TGTGCCAGCAGTGGCGGGGGACGGGACTATGGCTACACCTTC.

The rearrangement joins TRBV19 to TRBJ1-1; the D gene is possibly TRBD1 (5 bases). The CDR3 extends over 15 amino acids. Germline V gene data show CDR1 as LNHDA and CDR2 as SQIVND (reference sequence). Trimming shortened V by 6 bases and J by 2 bases, and 16 bases separated the two germline ends. Here the CDR3 DNA reads TGTGCCAGTAGACCTTTAGACAGCCCTAACACTGAAGCTTTCTTT. This sequence encodes CASRPLDSPNTEAFF.

This clone appeared a few times. V usage is TRBV19 and J usage is TRBJ1-5; D might be TRBD1 (6 bases). The CDR3 extends over 14 amino acids. Germline CDR1 reads LNHDA; CDR2 reads SQIVND (reference sequence). V was shortened by 7 bases and J by 2 bases, with 12 bases between the two germline ends. The DNA of the CDR3 is TGTGCCAGTAAGGCAGGGGTTGGCAATCAGCCCCAGCATTTT. Protein product: CASKAGVGNQPQHF.

The V gene is TRBV21-1, the J gene TRBJ2-2; the D call TRBD1 from the table was never checked on the DNA. TRBV21-1 is flagged as a pseudogene. This CDR3 has 15 amino acids. CDR3 amino acids: CASTDRVGNTGELFF. CDR3 sequence (DNA): TGTGCCAGCACCGACAGGGTCGGGAACACCGGGGAGCTGTTTTTT.